Listed here are 20 T cell receptor beta chains from one sample, sequenced in a study of shared clonotypes between healthy human individuals. Sequenced by immunoSEQ multiplex PCR; TCRdb stores in-frame clones only, minus some. The sample lists about half a million clones, about 76% occurring once. What was sequenced was PBMCs. The source is a woman aged 40 to 50 in good health. Some clones in this sample may be carry-over from other donors' samples.

The chain combines TRBV29-1 with TRBJ2-7; 7 positions agree with TRBD2. V was pared by 8 bases and J by 0 bases, with 4 bases of the junction left unmatched. In germline, CDR1 is SQVTM, CDR2 ANQGSEA. This CDR3 has 12 residues. DNA for the CDR3: TGCAGCACGAGCGGGAACTCCTACGAGCAGTACTTC. This codes for CSTSGNSYEQYF.

This chain joins TRBV7-2 and TRBJ2-5, with 7 bases that match TRBD2. The germline CDR1 and CDR2 sequences are SGHTA and FQGNSA. There are 13 residues in the CDR3. Trimming at V came to 5 bases and at J to 5 bases, leaving 5 bases not matched to a gene. CDR3 DNA: TGTGCCAGCAGCCGGGGGGTTCCGGAGACCCAGTACTTC. Translating gives CASSRGVPETQYF.

The sample holds one count of this clone. The DNA of the CDR3 is TGTGCCAGCAGCCAAGATTTGAGGGTAGGGTGGACTGAAGCTTTCTTT. It is translated as CASSQDLRVGWTEAFF. The rearrangement joins TRBV4-2 to TRBJ1-1; D is ambiguous. The CDR3 has 16 residues. The V gene lost 0 bases and the J gene lost 5 bases, with 16 bases spanning the gap. Germline V lookup: CDR1 LGHNA, CDR2 YNFKEQ.

V is TRBV30 and J is TRBJ2-7; tentative D call: TRBD1 (6 bases). The CDR3 has 13 residues. Germline CDR1 is GTSNPN and CDR2 is SVGIG (reference sequence). V lost 3 bases, J lost 6 bases, and 15 bases lay in between. The CDR3 DNA is TGTGCCTGGAGAGGGACACGGACGTCCGAGCAGTACTTC. Translated, it gives CAWRGTRTSEQYF.

This clone appeared a few times. The chain carries TRBV5-1 and TRBJ2-3, with 9 nucleotides matching TRBD2. The germline V gene encodes CDR1 SGHRS and CDR2 YFSETQ. Trimming cost V 3 bases and J 2 bases; bases outside gene matches: 4. The CDR3 runs to 15 residues. The CDR3 reads CASSSGLAPTDTQYF. In nucleotides, the CDR3 is TGCGCCAGCAGCTCGGGACTAGCTCCCACAGATACGCAGTATTTT.

The J gene is TRBJ1-5, the V gene TRBV19, with D possibly TRBD1 on 5 matching bases. V gave up 3 bases and J gave up 6 bases, with 15 bases separating them. The germline V gene has CDR1 LNHDA and CDR2 SQIVND (reference sequence). The CDR3 length is 15 residues. CDR3 in DNA: TGTGCCAGTAGTATCGGGGCAGGGAGGGGTCAGCCCCAGCATTTT. As protein: CASSIGAGRGQPQHF.

The V and J genes are TRBV28 and TRBJ2-3; 7 bases agree with TRBD2. The CDR3 totals 17 residues. V was clipped by 5 bases and J by 6 bases; unmatched bases: 17. The V gene's germline CDR1 is MDHEN and CDR2 SYDVKM. The CDR3 loop is CASSPPPSGVLADTQYF. In DNA, the CDR3 is TGTGCCAGCAGTCCGCCCCCCAGCGGGGTTTTAGCGGATACGCAGTATTTT.

J is TRBJ2-7 and V is TRBV18, with a weak D call TRBD1 (6 bases). The germline V gene encodes CDR1 KGHSH and CDR2 LQKENI. The CDR3 totals 13 residues. V was cut by 1 base and J by 6 bases, with 10 bases left in between. In DNA form, the CDR3 reads TGTGCCAGCTCACCACGTTCAGGGGTCGAGCAGTACTTC. As protein: CASSPRSGVEQYF.

The V and J genes are TRBV7-2 and TRBJ2-5; D is undetermined. Germline CDR1 is SGHTA and CDR2 is FQGNSA. Trimming removed 4 bases at V and 4 bases at J, with 13 bases between. The CDR3 spans 14 residues. The CDR3 DNA reads as TGTGCCAGCAGCTCAAGACAAGGGCGAGAGACCCAGTACTTC. It encodes CASSSRQGRETQYF. Complete variable domain (other parts from reference TRBV7-2 and TRBJ2-5): GAGVSQSPSNKVTEKGKDVELRCDPISGHTALYWYRQSLGQGLEFLIYFQGNSAPDKSGLPSDRFSAERTGGSVSTLTIQRTQQEDSAVYLCASSSRQGRETQYFGPGTRLLVL.

Concerning this clone: Different DNA sequences within this sample yield the same CDR3. The V call is TRBV30, the J call TRBJ2-5; D call uncertain. The CDR3 loop spans 11 amino acids. Germline V gene lookup returns CDR1 GTSNPN and CDR2 SVGIG (reference sequence). The V end lost 1 base, the J end lost 4 bases, and 4 bases lay between the germline ends. CDR3 in amino acids: CAWSARETQYF. CDR3 in DNA: TGTGCCTGGAGTGCGCGAGAGACCCAGTACTTC.

In nucleotides, the CDR3 is TGTGCCAGCAGCTTGCGGTTGGGGGGAGCTAACTATGGCTACACCTTC. This codes for CASSLRLGGANYGYTF. The rearrangement links TRBV5-8 to TRBJ1-2, with a weak D call TRBD1 (5 bases). The CDR3 is 16 residues long. Trimming left V 1 base short and J 0 bases short, with 13 bases between. CDR1 is SGHTS, CDR2 YDEGEE, per germline.

This chain connects TRBV5-4 to TRBJ2-7; no reliable D call. CDR3 length: 15 residues. Germline CDR1 reads SGHNT; CDR2 reads YYREEE (reference sequence). The V end was cut by 3 bases, the J end by 6 bases, with 19 bases between. CDR3 protein: CASSSRTVLPLEQYF. CDR3 sequence (DNA): TGTGCCAGCAGCTCACGGACCGTCCTGCCCCTCGAGCAGTACTTC.

The CDR3 protein is CASSLRSQPQHF. In DNA form, the CDR3 reads TGTGCCAGCAGCTTGCGCTCCCAGCCCCAGCATTTT. The chain couples TRBV5-8 to TRBJ1-5; D not certain. The CDR3 is 12 amino acids. V was shortened by 1 base and J by 7 bases, with 6 bases between the two germline ends. CDR1 and CDR2 (germline): SGHTS, YDEGEE.

The rearrangement links TRBV5-1 to TRBJ2-1; 8 bases line up with TRBD2. This CDR3 spans 16 amino acids. The V and J ends lost 4 bases and 3 bases, in that order; junction bases with no gene match: 9. The germline CDR1 and CDR2 sequences are SGHRS and YFSETQ. The CDR3 DNA is TGCGCCAGCAGCGCGGGGGGAGGCTGGGGCTACAATGAGCAGTTCTTC. Its protein product is CASSAGGGWGYNEQFF.

CDR3 amino acids: CASSPESTSVTYEQYF. The CDR3 region has the DNA TGTGCCAGCAGCCCTGAATCGACTAGCGTGACCTACGAGCAGTACTTC. This chain joins TRBV7-2 and TRBJ2-7, with 8 bases aligning to TRBD2. CDR3 length: 16 residues. Germline V gene sequence: CDR1 SGHTA, CDR2 FQGNSA. The V segment lost 5 bases and the J segment 2 bases; nucleotides outside the gene matches: 11. Combining the CDR3 with reference TRBV7-2 and TRBJ2-7 gives the whole variable domain GAGVSQSPSNKVTEKGKDVELRCDPISGHTALYWYRQSLGQGLEFLIYFQGNSAPDKSGLPSDRFSAERTGGSVSTLTIQRTQQEDSAVYLCASSPESTSVTYEQYFGPGTRLTVT.

The rearrangement joins TRBV27 to TRBJ2-7; D might be TRBD2 (5 bases). Trimming left V 8 bases short and J 4 bases short, with 18 bases between. CDR1 and CDR2 (germline): MNHEY, SMNVEV (reference sequence). The CDR3 is 14 amino acids. CDR3 nucleotides: TGTGCCAGCGCCCCAGCGGTCTCTGTATACGAGCAGTACTTC. Protein product: CASAPAVSVYEQYF.

With respect to this clone: Germline and junction disagree at one end, which may indicate a read error. The V gene is TRBV7-6, the J gene TRBJ2-1; TRBD1 matches 7 bases. The CDR3 consists of 15 residues. Germline V lookup: CDR1 SGHVS, CDR2 FNYEAQ. CDR3 sequence: CASSLVQGAYNEQFF. CDR3 nucleotide sequence: TGTGCCAGCAGTTTAGTCCAGGGGGCCTACAATGAGCAGTTCTTC.

This chain connects TRBV11-2 to TRBJ2-4; D ambiguous. CDR3 length equals 13 residues. With 4 bases removed from V and 5 bases from J, the gap between germline ends came to 9 bases. The germline gives CDR1 SGHAT, CDR2 FQNNGV. DNA of the CDR3: TGTGCCAGCAGCTCCCAAGGTCAAAACATTCAGTACTTC. The encoded protein is CASSSQGQNIQYF.

This chain links TRBV7-6 with TRBJ2-1, with D tentatively TRBD2 (6 bases). Germline-derived CDR1 and CDR2 are SGHVS and FNYEAQ. CDR3 size: 13 residues. V was trimmed by 1 base and J by 10 bases, leaving 11 bases between them. The CDR3 nucleotides are TGTGCCAGCAGCTTAGTACTAGCTCGGGAGCAGTTCTTC. Amino acid sequence: CASSLVLAREQFF.

The chain is built from TRBV5-3 and TRBJ1-3; D call uncertain. TRBV5-3 is flagged as an ORF with uncertain function. The CDR3 is made up of 14 amino acids. V shed 4 bases and J shed 14 bases, with 22 bases lying between them. The CDR3 loop is CARSPRTRAASVYF. CDR3 DNA sequence: TGTGCCAGAAGCCCAAGGACGAGGGCAGCCAGTGTATATTTT.